The rows below give T cell receptor beta chains drawn from one sample of a study of shared clonotypes between healthy human individuals. Sequencing used immunoSEQ multiplex PCR; TCRdb keeps in-frame clones, though not all of them. The data contain millions of clones, about 95% of them singletons. Sequencing was performed on naive CD8+ T cells sorted from blood. These receptors originate from a man between 18 and 29 years old in good health. CDR3s include the opening cysteine and the closing phenylalanine or tryptophan. D genes are given only for firm matches. A clone size is listed for some rows: how often the clone was seen (once, few, many), or a class if it is expanded.

J: TRBJ1-5
V: TRBV28
size: .
D: .
DNA: TGTGCCAGCAGACTCGGGACAATCGATAGCAATCAGCCCCAGCATTTT
CDR3: CASRLGTIDSNQPQHF

J: TRBJ2-7
V: TRBV6-6
size: .
D: .
DNA: TGTGCCAGCAGCGCCGGGACCTACGAGCAGTACTTC
CDR3: CASSAGTYEQYF

J: TRBJ2-5
V: TRBV5-6
size: .
D: .
DNA: TGTGCCAGCAGCCTATCCCTCCAAGAGACCCAGTACTTC
CDR3: CASSLSLQETQYF

J: TRBJ2-7
V: TRBV4-1
size: .
D: TRBD1
DNA: TGCGCCAGCAGCCAAGGCTCTCAGGGGGTCTACGAGCAGTACTTC
CDR3: CASSQGSQGVYEQYF

J: TRBJ1-2
V: TRBV4-1
size: .
D: .
DNA: TGCGCCAGCAGCCACCCCACCTCGGGATATGGCTACACCTTC
CDR3: CASSHPTSGYGYTF

J: TRBJ1-4
V: TRBV7-9
size: .
D: .
DNA: TGTGCCAGCAGTCCCCCGGGCAGGGAAAAACTGTTTTTT
CDR3: CASSPPGREKLFF

J: TRBJ2-2
V: TRBV6-5
size: once
D: .
DNA: TGTGCCAGCAGTCCTACTCTCTCTAGAATCGGGGAGCTGTTTTTT
CDR3: CASSPTLSRIGELFF

J: TRBJ1-1
V: TRBV6-6
size: .
D: .
DNA: TGTGCCAGCATCCTACAGGTTTCCACTGAAGCTTTCTTT
CDR3: CASILQVSTEAFF

J: TRBJ2-3
V: TRBV5-4
size: .
D: TRBD2
DNA: TGTGCCAGCAGCGAAGGACTAGCGTACGACCGCACAGATACGCAGTATTTT
CDR3: CASSEGLAYDRTDTQYF

J: TRBJ2-3
V: TRBV10-3
size: few
D: .
DNA: TGTGCCATCGCTCCGGGGGGCGCAGATACGCAGTATTTT
CDR3: CAIAPGGADTQYF

J: TRBJ1-4
V: TRBV28
size: once
D: TRBD1
DNA: TGTGCCAGCAGCGCCATAGGGCAGGGGGCAACTAATGAAAAACTGTTTTTT
CDR3: CASSAIGQGATNEKLFF

J: TRBJ2-1
V: TRBV11-2
size: .
D: .
DNA: TGTGCCAGCAGCCTAGCTTTCAATGAGCAGTTCTTC
CDR3: CASSLAFNEQFF

J: TRBJ2-1
V: TRBV2
size: .
D: TRBD2
DNA: TGTGCCACCGCGGGTATAGGGACTAGGGCTACGGATGAGCAGTTCTTC
CDR3: CATAGIGTRATDEQFF

J: TRBJ2-1
V: TRBV28
size: .
D: TRBD1
DNA: TGTGCCACACAGGGGGCTAGCTCCTACAATGAGCAGTTCTTC
CDR3: CATQGASSYNEQFF

J: TRBJ2-7
V: TRBV29-1
size: .
D: .
DNA: TGCAGCGTTGACGGAGCGTACGAGCAGTACTTC
CDR3: CSVDGAYEQYF

J: TRBJ2-7
V: TRBV10-1
size: .
D: .
DNA: TGCGCCAGCAGTGACTGGGGTTACGAGCAGTACTTC
CDR3: CASSDWGYEQYF

J: TRBJ2-3
V: TRBV27
size: .
D: TRBD2
DNA: TGTGCCAGCAGTTTTTCAGCGGGGGAAAGAACAGATACGCAGTATTTT
CDR3: CASSFSAGERTDTQYF

J: TRBJ2-7
V: TRBV25-1
size: .
D: TRBD1
DNA: TGTGCCAGCAGTCCATTACAGGGGGCCTTAAGCCCCCACGAGCAGTACTTC
CDR3: CASSPLQGALSPHEQYF

J: TRBJ1-2
V: TRBV30
size: .
D: TRBD1
DNA: TGTGCCTGGAGTTCGACGACAGGGGTCTATGGCTACACCTTC
CDR3: CAWSSTTGVYGYTF

J: TRBJ2-3
V: TRBV27
size: .
D: TRBD2
DNA: TGTGCCAGCAGAGTACTAGCGGGACACACAGATACGCAGTATTTT
CDR3: CASRVLAGHTDTQYF

J: TRBJ1-1
V: TRBV6-5
size: .
D: .
DNA: TGTGCCAGCAGTTACTGGCAGGGAGACACTGAAGCTTTCTTT
CDR3: CASSYWQGDTEAFF

J: TRBJ2-7
V: TRBV7-3
size: .
D: TRBD1
DNA: TGTGCCAGCAGCATCGGGACAGGGGGAAACGAGCAGTACTTC
CDR3: CASSIGTGGNEQYF

J: TRBJ2-3
V: TRBV11-2
size: .
D: .
DNA: TGTGCCAGCAGCTTAGCGGGAGAGAGCACAGATACGCAGTATTTT
CDR3: CASSLAGESTDTQYF

J: TRBJ2-7
V: TRBV13
size: .
D: TRBD1
DNA: TGTGCCAGCAGCGCGACAGGGGGCTGGCTCGAGCAGTACTTC
CDR3: CASSATGGWLEQYF

J: TRBJ2-7
V: TRBV27
size: .
D: .
DNA: TGTGCCAGCAGCCGGACTCTCATAGAGGGGTACGAGCAGTACTTC
CDR3: CASSRTLIEGYEQYF

J: TRBJ2-7
V: TRBV27
size: .
D: .
DNA: TGTGCCAGCAGTTTGGGGAGTTTCTACGAGCAGTACTTC
CDR3: CASSLGSFYEQYF

J: TRBJ2-7
V: TRBV19
size: once
D: .
DNA: TGTGCCAGTAGTATAGGTCAGGGTATGGGCTCCTACGAGCAGTACTTC
CDR3: CASSIGQGMGSYEQYF

J: TRBJ2-2
V: TRBV4-3
size: once
D: .
DNA: TGCGCCAGCAGCCAAGGGGGGCTCTTGTCCGGGGAGCTGTTTTTT
CDR3: CASSQGGLLSGELFF

J: TRBJ2-1
V: TRBV27
size: .
D: TRBD2
DNA: TGTGCCAGCAGTCCCCATGGTAGCGGGGGGCACAATGAGCAGTTCTTC
CDR3: CASSPHGSGGHNEQFF

J: TRBJ1-6
V: TRBV14
size: .
D: TRBD1
DNA: TGTGCCAGCAGCCAAGGGACAGGGATCCACTTT
CDR3: CASSQGTGIHF

J: TRBJ1-2
V: TRBV30
size: .
D: TRBD1
DNA: TGTGCCTGGAGTGTATTCCGTCCTGGGACAGGGGCGATCTATGGCTACACCTTC
CDR3: CAWSVFRPGTGAIYGYTF

J: TRBJ1-1
V: TRBV27
size: .
D: TRBD1
DNA: TGTGCCAGCAGGGGGACAGGACTCACTGAAGCTTTCTTT
CDR3: CASRGTGLTEAFF

J: TRBJ2-7
V: TRBV7-6
size: .
D: .
DNA: TGTGCCAGCAGCTTAGGCCTCGAGCAGTACTTC
CDR3: CASSLGLEQYF

J: TRBJ1-1
V: TRBV28
size: .
D: .
DNA: TGTGCCAGCTCCGGGACGGTTGAAGCTTTCTTT
CDR3: CASSGTVEAFF

J: TRBJ2-7
V: TRBV7-6
size: .
D: .
DNA: TGTGCCAGCAGCTTAGTGTCTGGGGACGAGCAGTACTTC
CDR3: CASSLVSGDEQYF

J: TRBJ1-1
V: TRBV9
size: .
D: TRBD1
DNA: TGTGCCAGCAGCGCTGCTAAGTACCTCTCTAAGACAGGGGAAGCTTTCTTT
CDR3: CASSAAKYLSKTGEAFF

J: TRBJ2-5
V: TRBV14
size: .
D: .
DNA: TGTGCCAGCAGCCACGGACGCCAAGAGACCCAGTACTTC
CDR3: CASSHGRQETQYF

J: TRBJ1-6
V: TRBV7-2
size: once
D: TRBD1
DNA: TGTGCCAGCAGCTTAGTTCACAGGGGGCCTAATTCACCCCTCCACTTT
CDR3: CASSLVHRGPNSPLHF

J: TRBJ1-4
V: TRBV4-1
size: .
D: .
DNA: TGCGCCAGCGTACGAGACGGGTACTCTAATGAAAAACTGTTTTTT
CDR3: CASVRDGYSNEKLFF

J: TRBJ2-3
V: TRBV7-8
size: .
D: .
DNA: TGTGCCAGCAGCTTACTAGGGAACACAGATACGCAGTATTTT
CDR3: CASSLLGNTDTQYF

J: TRBJ2-7
V: TRBV6-5
size: .
D: .
DNA: TGTGCCAGCAGCGTAAGGTGGGGGCCGTCCTACGAGCAGTACTTC
CDR3: CASSVRWGPSYEQYF

J: TRBJ2-5
V: TRBV12-2
size: .
D: .
DNA: TGTGCAAGTCGCCTTGGGGGGGCGGAGAAAGAGACCCAGTACTTC
CDR3: CASRLGGAEKETQYF

J: TRBJ2-5
V: TRBV7-9
size: once
D: TRBD1
DNA: TGTGCCAGCAGTTGGACTGACAGGGTTCATCCAGAGACCCAGTACTTC
CDR3: CASSWTDRVHPETQYF

J: TRBJ2-7
V: TRBV19
size: .
D: .
DNA: TGTGCCAGTAGTCAGGGGATCTCCTACGAGCAGTACTTC
CDR3: CASSQGISYEQYF

J: TRBJ1-1
V: TRBV9
size: .
D: .
DNA: TGTGCCAGCAGCGTAGGTTCTTCAGGGGATGGGAACACTGAAGCTTTCTTT
CDR3: CASSVGSSGDGNTEAFF

J: TRBJ1-2
V: TRBV19
size: few
D: .
DNA: TGTGCCAGTAGTATGTCCAACTATGGCTACACCTTC
CDR3: CASSMSNYGYTF

J: TRBJ2-7
V: TRBV4-1
size: .
D: TRBD2
DNA: TGCGCCAGCAGCCAGTCCCATAGCGGGAGCTCCTACGAGCAGTACTTC
CDR3: CASSQSHSGSSYEQYF

J: TRBJ2-7
V: TRBV4-3
size: .
D: .
DNA: TGCGCCAGCAGCCAAGATCGTGCCGGGGCGAAGCAGTACTTC
CDR3: CASSQDRAGAKQYF

J: TRBJ2-7
V: TRBV4-1
size: .
D: .
DNA: TGCGCCAGCAGCCAAGTTCTAGGGATCGGGCTCCCGATATACGAGCAGTACTTC
CDR3: CASSQVLGIGLPIYEQYF

J: TRBJ2-7
V: TRBV9
size: .
D: .
DNA: TGTGCCAGCAGCCCCCGGGGTACCTACGAGCAGTACTTC
CDR3: CASSPRGTYEQYF

J: TRBJ1-6
V: TRBV21-1
size: .
D: .
DNA: TGTGCCAGCAGCTGCCTACAGGGTAAGTCCTATAATTCACCCCTCCACTTT
CDR3: CASSCLQGKSYNSPLHF

J: TRBJ2-1
V: TRBV4-3
size: .
D: .
DNA: TGCGCCAGCAGCCAAGATTTCCAGGGGAGCAATGAGCAGTTCTTC
CDR3: CASSQDFQGSNEQFF